A selection of T cell receptor beta chains follows, all from one sample in a study of early T cells in non-severe SARS-CoV-2 infection. TCRdb reanalysed the 5' RACE reads using MiXCR and keeps one entry per CDR3 protein. The data show approximately 74,000 distinct CDR3 sequences, 14% to 15% seen once. The sample was whole blood. The receptors were sampled from an adult who was a healthcare worker with PCR-confirmed SARS-CoV-2 infection or an uninfected control (not recorded which). Each CDR3 is given with its conserved first and last residue. The D gene is left open where the match is weak. A row's size may be missing; if present it is once, few, many or a size class.

clone_size	v_call	d_call	j_call	cdr3_aa	cdr3_nt
-	TRBV3-1	TRBD1	TRBJ2-3	CASRRTGGFTDTQYF	TGTGCCAGCAGAAGGACAGGGGGATTCACAGATACGCAGTATTTT
few	TRBV20-1	TRBD2	TRBJ2-7	CSVTSGGFHEQYF	TGCAGTGTCACAAGCGGGGGTTTCCACGAGCAGTACTTC
-	TRBV29-1	TRBD1	TRBJ2-7	CSVDSGGSYEQYF	TGCAGCGTTGATTCAGGGGGCTCCTACGAGCAGTACTTC
few	TRBV12-3/TRBV12-4	TRBD1	TRBJ2-3	CASKLRTGDTDTQYF	TGTGCCAGCAAACTCCGGACAGGGGACACAGATACGCAGTATTTT
many	TRBV3-1	TRBD2	TRBJ2-7	CASSQFSGGAYEQYF	TGTGCCAGCAGCCAATTTTCCGGGGGGGCCTACGAGCAGTACTTC
few	TRBV19	TRBD1	TRBJ1-5	CASSRTGGDHSNQPQHF	TGTGCCAGCTCCAGGACAGGGGGTGATCATAGCAATCAGCCCCAGCATTTT
few	TRBV29-1	-	TRBJ1-2	CSVERLANYGYTF	TGCAGCGTTGAACGCCTAGCTAACTATGGCTACACCTTC
many	TRBV29-1	-	TRBJ2-3	CSVDRDTQYF	TGCAGCGTTGATAGGGATACGCAGTATTTT
many	TRBV7-9	-	TRBJ1-1	CASSRPDMNTEAFF	TGTGCCAGCAGCCGGCCGGATATGAACACTGAAGCTTTCTTT
-	TRBV2	TRBD2	TRBJ2-1	CASSGTSGIEQFF	TGTGCCAGCAGTGGGACTAGCGGGATTGAGCAGTTCTTC
once	TRBV18	-	TRBJ2-1	CASSPPVGQSYNEQFF	TGTGCCAGCTCACCACCGGTTGGTCAGTCCTACAATGAGCAGTTCTTC
few	TRBV7-2	-	TRBJ1-5	CASGEMGGQPQHF	TGTGCCAGCGGTGAGATGGGAGGTCAGCCCCAGCATTTT
-	TRBV12-3/TRBV12-4	-	TRBJ1-2	CASSANFAGHIHGYTF	TGTGCCAGCAGTGCAAATTTTGCGGGACACATCCACGGCTACACCTTC
-	TRBV7-2	-	TRBJ1-3	CASRWHGNTIYF	TGTGCCAGCAGGTGGCATGGAAACACCATATATTTT
-	TRBV5-1	-	TRBJ1-4	CASSLTENEKLFF	TGCGCCAGCAGCTTGACCGAGAATGAAAAACTGTTTTTT
-	TRBV7-9	-	TRBJ1-5	CASSISGTPFNQPQHF	TGTGCCAGCAGCATCTCCGGGACACCTTTCAATCAGCCCCAGCATTTT
few	TRBV7-7	-	TRBJ2-5	CASSLAPGTPQETQYF	TGTGCCAGCAGCTTAGCCCCCGGGACCCCACAAGAGACCCAGTACTTC
few	TRBV6-6	TRBD1	TRBJ1-4	CASSYHRDRGGEKLFF	TGTGCCAGCAGTTACCACAGGGACAGGGGGGGAGAAAAACTGTTTTTT